This T cell receptor beta chain was sequenced for a study of T cells in Graves' hyperthyroidism and ophthalmopathy. General study results and limits: Ophthalmopathy cases were set apart from stable hyperthyroidism by a 13 V-J model.

It was RNA transcripts that yielded the amplified TCR beta CDR3 regions. The primer set for the first-round RT-PCR of the TCR CDR3 was HTBI. TCRdb reprocessed the multiplex PCR reads via MiXCR and lists one record per CDR3 protein. This sample has about 530,000 distinct CDR3 sequences; approximately 17% occur once, and the top ten carry approximately 15%. This clonotype was picked up many times. Antigen unknown. The ends were cut back, 5 bases at V and 3 bases at J, with 14 bases in the middle. The CDR3 sequence is 14 residues long. Germline assignment: CDR1 DFQATT and CDR2 SNEGSKA (reference sequence).

This sequence was found in a woman between 18 and 30 years old with Graves' ophthalmopathy. The sequencing sample was made of blood. The chain is built from TRBV20-1 and TRBJ1-5; D gene unclear. For the CDR3, the DNA is TGCAGTGCTCGGGCCTTCTCGGACAATCAGCCCCAGCATTTT. This gives the protein CSARAFSDNQPQHF.